This is a list of T cell receptor beta chains from one sample in a study of cytomegalovirus exposure and HLA in healthy donors. Using immunoSEQ multiplex PCR, the repertoire was profiled, and TCRdb retains in-frame clones only, with some absent. The data show 150,000 to 200,000 clones, with roughly 80% seen just once and roughly 7.6% held by the top ten. Sequenced sample: PBMCs. All receptors come from a woman in her thirties or forties in good health and CMV-seropositive. The CDR3 runs from the conserved cysteine through the conserved F or W. Fields, in order: D gene, V gene, clone size, J gene, CDR3 DNA, CDR3 protein. A D gene is named only where the DNA matches it firmly. Clone size is stated in some rows and not others, as once, few, many or a class when expanded.

>.|TRBV11-1|.|TRBJ1-1
TGTGCCAGCAGAACCCAACTGCGGAACACTGAAGCTTTCTTT
CASRTQLRNTEAFF
>TRBD2|TRBV4-3|.|TRBJ2-3
TGCGCCAGCAGCCAAGATCTTTACCCGGGAGGCAGTACCTTGGGGGATACGCAGTATTTT
CASSQDLYPGGSTLGDTQYF
>.|TRBV25-1|.|TRBJ2-6
TGTGCCAGCAGTGAAGTTAGGGGGTCTGGGGCCAACGTCCTGACTTTC
CASSEVRGSGANVLTF
>.|TRBV14|.|TRBJ2-7
TGTGCCAGCAGCCAAGATGGGAACAGCGGGCGCGAGCAGTACTTC
CASSQDGNSGREQYF
>TRBD1|TRBV29-1|once|TRBJ2-6
TGCAGCGTTGAAGTCAGGGGGTCATCTGGGGCCAACGTCCTGACTTTC
CSVEVRGSSGANVLTF
>TRBD1|TRBV30|.|TRBJ2-7
TGTGCCTGGGAACCCGCGGGACAGGGCCTCCCCGAGCAGTACTTC
CAWEPAGQGLPEQYF
>.|TRBV28|.|TRBJ1-1
TGTGCCAGCAGTCGCAGCGGGACTGGGGCTTTCTTT
CASSRSGTGAFF
>.|TRBV4-1|.|TRBJ1-2
TGCGCCAGCAGCCAAGATTACGGGGTCCAACGGGATTATGGCTACACCTTC
CASSQDYGVQRDYGYTF
>TRBD2|TRBV7-3|.|TRBJ2-1
TGTGCCAGCAGCAGTGGGACTAGCGGGTTCAATGAGCAGTTCTTC
CASSSGTSGFNEQFF
>TRBD1|TRBV7-2|.|TRBJ2-3
TGTGCCAGCAGCTTAGACCGGGACAGGGAAGAGTATTTT
CASSLDRDREEYF
>TRBD1|TRBV6-5|.|TRBJ2-1
TGTGCCAGCAGCCATGACAGGGGGCAACTCAATGAGCAGTTCTTC
CASSHDRGQLNEQFF
>TRBD1|TRBV11-2|once|TRBJ1-4
TGTGCCAGCAGCTTAAGGACAGGGAGTGAAAAACTGTTTTTT
CASSLRTGSEKLFF
>TRBD1|TRBV28|.|TRBJ2-4
TGTGCCAGCAGTGAACAGGGGACGAACATTCAGTACTTC
CASSEQGTNIQYF
>.|TRBV2|few|TRBJ1-6
TGTGCCAGCAGTGAAGAGGCGCCCCGGGGGACACCCCTCCACTTT
CASSEEAPRGTPLHF
>TRBD1|TRBV7-3|few|TRBJ2-6
TGTGCCAGCAGTACAGGGGTTGTTGGGGCCAACGTCCTGACTTTC
CASSTGVVGANVLTF
>TRBD1|TRBV19|.|TRBJ2-7
TGTGCCAGTAGACCCTCGGGACAGCGAAACTCCTACGAGCAGTACTTC
CASRPSGQRNSYEQYF
>.|TRBV14|few|TRBJ1-3
TGTGCCAGCAGCCAAAATCCAGCTTTAGCCTCTGGAAACACCATATATTTT
CASSQNPALASGNTIYF
>TRBD2|TRBV6-4|.|TRBJ2-1
TGTGCCAGCCATCCCGCGGGGGGAGACTACAATGAGCAGTTCTTC
CASHPAGGDYNEQFF
>.|TRBV28|.|TRBJ1-4
TGTGCCAGCAGCCCTGGACAGAACAGTAATGAAAAACTGTTTTTT
CASSPGQNSNEKLFF
>.|TRBV29-1|.|TRBJ1-1
TGCAGCGTTCTCAGGGGTAACACTGAAGCTTTCTTT
CSVLRGNTEAFF
>TRBD1|TRBV2|.|TRBJ1-2
TGTGCCAGCAGTGGCGCTAGGACAGGGGGTGGCGGCTACACCTTC
CASSGARTGGGGYTF
>TRBD2|TRBV7-9|.|TRBJ2-1
TGTGCCAGCAGCTTCTGGGGGGGGAGTGAGCAGTTCTTC
CASSFWGGSEQFF
>.|TRBV7-9|.|TRBJ2-3
TGTGCCAGCAGCCTGGAGAGTAGCACAGATACGCAGTATTTT
CASSLESSTDTQYF
>.|TRBV4-3|.|TRBJ1-6
TGCGCCAGCAGCCCAGACGCAGGGATGGACTATAATTCACCCCTCCACTTT
CASSPDAGMDYNSPLHF
>TRBD2|TRBV7-2|.|TRBJ2-5
TGTGCCAGCAGCCGGGGGGGGCCGGTAGAGACCCAGTACTTC
CASSRGGPVETQYF
>.|TRBV5-1|.|TRBJ2-6
TGCGCCAGCAGCTTGGTCCCCGCTAGCGACCCCTCTGGGGCCAACGTCCTGACTTTC
CASSLVPASDPSGANVLTF
>TRBD2|TRBV19|.|TRBJ2-7
TGTGCCAGTAGTTCGCCGGGACTAGCGGACGAACAGTACTTC
CASSSPGLADEQYF
>TRBD1|TRBV27|.|TRBJ1-1
TGTGCCAGCAGTTCTGAGACAGGGATGAACACTGAAGCTTTCTTT
CASSSETGMNTEAFF
>.|TRBV5-1|.|TRBJ2-7
TGCGCCAGCAGCTTGGTTGCGGGTTTCTCCTACGAGCAGTACTTC
CASSLVAGFSYEQYF
>.|TRBV4-2|.|TRBJ2-2
TGTGCCAGCAGCGTCTCCGGGAACACCGGGGAGCTGTTTTTT
CASSVSGNTGELFF
>TRBD1|TRBV28|.|TRBJ2-7
TGTGCCAGCAGAGGGAACAGGGGGCGGAGCGAGCAGTACTTC
CASRGNRGRSEQYF
>.|TRBV5-1|few|TRBJ1-1
TGCGCCAGCACCGCGTGGGGAGTGAACACTGAAGCTTTCTTT
CASTAWGVNTEAFF
>.|TRBV4-3|.|TRBJ2-7
TGCGCCAGCTTTTGGGTTAACTGGGACTACGAGCAGTACTTC
CASFWVNWDYEQYF
>.|TRBV4-1|.|TRBJ2-1
TGCGCCAGCAGCCAAGGTAGTGAGGGGGCCTACAATGAGCAGTTCTTC
CASSQGSEGAYNEQFF
>.|TRBV19|.|TRBJ1-1
TGTGCCAGTAGGGGCCCTTCGAGGAACACTGAAGCTTTCTTT
CASRGPSRNTEAFF
>.|TRBV6-6|.|TRBJ1-1
TGTGCCAGCAGTCTCTCTTCAGGGTCCATAGCTTTCTTT
CASSLSSGSIAFF
>TRBD2|TRBV11-2|once|TRBJ2-2
TGTGCCAGCAGTCCCTCGGCCCAGCGGGAGTTGGCCGGGGAGCTGTTTTTT
CASSPSAQRELAGELFF
>TRBD2|TRBV4-1|few|TRBJ2-7
TGCGCCAGCAGCCAAGTGGTTAGCGGGAGAGAGCGCGAGCAGTACTTC
CASSQVVSGREREQYF
>TRBD1|TRBV10-3|.|TRBJ2-7
TGTGCCATCAACAGACCGGGACAGGGGGCCGAGCAGTACTTC
CAINRPGQGAEQYF
>TRBD2|TRBV28|.|TRBJ2-7
TGTGCCAGCAGTATCCGGACTAGCGGGAGGGGGTCCTACGAGCAGTACTTC
CASSIRTSGRGSYEQYF
>.|TRBV10-2|.|TRBJ2-3
TGCGCCAGCAGTGAGCGGGAGACAGATACGCAGTATTTT
CASSERETDTQYF
>.|TRBV30|.|TRBJ1-2
TGTGCCTGGAGCAGACGAACCTTGTCTGGGCTCTATGGCTACACCTTC
CAWSRRTLSGLYGYTF
>.|TRBV28|.|TRBJ2-1
TGTGCCAGCAGCTCCAGGGGACGCCCCTACAATGAGCAGTTCTTC
CASSSRGRPYNEQFF
>TRBD2|TRBV9|.|TRBJ2-1
TGTGCCAGCAGCCTAACTAGCGGGATCGGGAATGAGCAGTTCTTC
CASSLTSGIGNEQFF
>.|TRBV25-1|.|TRBJ1-4
TGTGCCAGCAGTGATTCAGGCCGCGAAAAACTGTTTTTT
CASSDSGREKLFF
>TRBD1|TRBV25-1|.|TRBJ1-6
TGTGCCAGCAGTGAAAGGGACAGGGATAATTCACCCCTCCACTTT
CASSERDRDNSPLHF